This T cell receptor (beta chain) was profiled in a study of cytomegalovirus exposure and HLA in healthy donors. A multiplex PCR was run with 60 Vbeta primers and 13 Jbeta primers. TCRdb's copy holds only in-frame clones and misses some; the assay was immunoSEQ multiplex PCR. The data show approximately 120,000 clones, 75% to 85% seen once. Germline CDR1 reads SGHTA; CDR2 reads FQGTGA. V lost 0 bases, J lost 4 bases, and 13 bases lay in between. The CDR3 totals 16 residues. What was sequenced was PBMCs. This receptor was identified in a man under 40 in good health and CMV-seropositive. The genes are TRBV7-3 and TRBJ2-1; TRBD1 might be the D (5 bases). The CDR3 sequence is CASSLTSIGAYNEQFF. Written as DNA, the CDR3 is TGTGCCAGCAGCTTAACCAGCATTGGGGCATACAATGAGCAGTTCTTC. Filled out from reference TRBV7-3 and TRBJ2-1, the complete variable domain reads GAGVSQTPSNKVTEKGKYVELRCDPISGHTALYWYRQSLGQGPEFLIYFQGTGAADDSGLPNDRFFAVRPEGSVSTLKIQRTERGDSAVYLCASSLTSIGAYNEQFFGPGTRLTVL.